This T cell receptor (beta chain) emerged from a study of blood T cell repertoires in COVID-19. Background on the study: Some COVID-19 samples were acute and others convalescent; all came from the United States, Italy and Spain. T cells, B-cell-depleted T cells, or PBMCs supplied cDNA or gDNA.

The junction had 8 bases not matched to a gene; V was cut back by 10 bases and J by 2 bases. The CDR3 loop spans 15 amino acids. Germline V CDR1 and CDR2: MNHGY, SAAAGT. Those enrolled, adults aged 18 to 89 years, came from around 25 US areas. Participant reports of clinical history set cohort assignment. Some clones are missing from TCRdb's copy, which holds only in-frame ones; the method was immunoSEQ multiplex PCR. Of under 400,000 clones listed, almost 90% were seen once; the top ten hold over 0.9%. The chain employs TRBV6-8 and TRBJ1-5, with 10 positions matching TRBD1. Material for sequencing was PBMCs or T cells enriched from blood (not recorded which). This sequence originates from a woman aged 25 to 45 who had been exposed to COVID-19. The CDR3 loop reads CAISDRGRCNQPQHF. CDR3 DNA sequence: TGTGCCATCTCCGACAGGGGGCGATGCAATCAGCCCCAGCATTTT.